A single T cell receptor (beta chain) is shown here with its context. Method: immunoSEQ multiplex PCR; TCRdb's copy keeps in-frame clones and lacks some. The sample shows around 190,000 clones, roughly 86% of them seen only once. The data belong to a study of blood T cell repertoires in COVID-19. The V end was cut by 8 bases, the J end by 8 bases, with 11 bases between. Germline-derived CDR1 and CDR2 are LNHDA and SQIVND (reference sequence). CDR3 length: 11 amino acids. Sequencing used peripheral blood. The V and J genes are TRBV19 and TRBJ2-3; D is unresolved. This TCR came from a man between 18 and 35 years old with active or convalescent COVID-19. CDR3 bases: TGTGCCAGTCGGAGCGCTGGTACGCAGTATTTT. Translated: CASRSAGTQYF.